This paragraph reports one T cell receptor (beta chain). The repertoire was sequenced with immunoSEQ multiplex PCR; TCRdb's copy has only in-frame clones and lacks some. The profile covers some 190,000 clones, with around four fifths appearing a single time and about 5.1% taken by the ten largest. These data originate in a study of blood T cell repertoires in COVID-19. About the study: Sources were T cells, B-cell-depleted T cells, or PBMCs; the material itself was cDNA or gDNA.

The CDR3 extends over 15 amino acids. The V gene lost 3 bases and the J gene lost 2 bases, with 14 bases spanning the gap. CDR1 DFQATT and CDR2 SNEGSKA come from the germline V gene (reference sequence). What was sequenced was peripheral blood. V is TRBV20-1 and J is TRBJ1-5; D not resolved. The receptor's source is a woman in her 70s with active or convalescent COVID-19. CDR3 loop: CSASTGSHGNQPQHF. CDR3 bases: TGCAGTGCTAGTACGGGTTCACATGGCAATCAGCCCCAGCATTTT.